This T cell receptor beta chain was obtained from a study of CD8+CD57+ T cells in acquired aplastic anemia. The V gene lost 6 bases and the J gene lost 8 bases, with 11 bases spanning the gap. Germline V lookup: CDR1 MNHEY, CDR2 SVGAGI. The CDR3 is 13 amino acids. This clonotype was recorded many times. The TCR beta profiling, which covered VDJ combination and CDR3 sequence, was carried out using genomic DNA as the template. TCRdb ran MiXCR on the reads and lists one entry per CDR3 protein. The sample has some 280,000 distinct CDR3 sequences, 55% to 60% seen once. This receptor was identified in a human donor with severe aplastic anemia or a healthy control (not recorded which). The chain has TRBV6-5 and TRBJ1-6; D not certain. The sample consisted of sorted CD4+, CD8+, or CD8+CD57+ T cells (not recorded which) from PBMCs. The CDR3 here is CASSRDSYSPLHF. For the CDR3, the DNA is TGTGCCAGCAGCCGAGATTCCTATTCACCCCTCCACTTT.